Listed here is a single T cell receptor (beta chain). Molecular barcoding with unique molecular identifiers was used for the TCRbeta library. TCRdb re-called the PCR reads through MiXCR, storing one row per CDR3 protein. Here the sample spans about 980,000 distinct CDR3 sequences, roughly 31% being singletons. The data derive from a study of T-cell reconstitution after alpha-beta-depleted transplantation in children. Germline CDR1 and CDR2: PRHDT and FYEKMQ (reference sequence). The ends were cut back, 3 bases at V and 10 bases at J, with 12 bases in the middle. CDR3 length: 12 residues. The chain links TRBV13 to TRBJ1-1; no firm D call. This receptor was identified in a boy under three years old who had a stem cell transplant for SCID, so the T cells may come from the graft donor. Material: PBMCs, mostly from graft donor cells, obtained 360 days after TCRalphabeta/CD19-depleted stem cell transplant. In DNA, the CDR3 is TGTGCCAGCAGCTTTTACATTCGTGGAGCTTTCTTT. Translating it yields CASSFYIRGAFF. Filled out from reference TRBV13 and TRBJ1-1, the complete variable domain reads AAGVIQSPRHLIKEKRETATLKCYPIPRHDTVYWYQQGPGQDPQFLISFYEKMQSDKGSIPDRFSAQQFSDYHSELNMSSLELGDSALYFCASSFYIRGAFFGQGTRLTVV.